Shown below are 3 T cell receptor beta chains from a single sample sequenced in a study of blood T cell repertoires in COVID-19. The method was immunoSEQ multiplex PCR; TCRdb's version includes in-frame clones alone and lacks a portion of them. The sample records some 15,000 clones, nearly 90% being singletons. Sequenced material: peripheral blood. The receptors come from a human donor in a cohort sampled during active COVID-19.

The chain couples TRBV21-1 to TRBJ1-1. TRBV21-1 is labeled a pseudogene. The CDR3 is 14 amino acids. The CDR3, as DNA: TGTGCCAGCAGCAAATGTGCGGGGAACACTGAAGCTTTCTTT. The encoded protein is CASSKCAGNTEAFF.

The chain carries TRBV6-5 and TRBJ2-1; tentatively, D is TRBD1 (5 bases). Germline CDR1 MNHEY, CDR2 SVGAGI. Trimming stripped 7 bases from V and 9 bases from J, with 19 bases between. This CDR3 is built from 14 residues. This chain's CDR3 is CASNTGLPFAEQFF. For the CDR3, the DNA is TGTGCCAGCAATACAGGCCTACCCTTCGCTGAGCAGTTCTTC.

The gene calls are TRBV6-5 and TRBJ2-1, with 9 bases that match TRBD1. Germline V gives CDR1 MNHEY, CDR2 SVGAGI. CDR3 length: 15 residues. Trimming removed 0 bases from V and 8 bases from J; junction bases left unmatched: 5. The CDR3 DNA is TGTGCCAGCAGTTACTCAGGGGGACAGGGCTATGAGCAGTTCTTC. This translates into CASSYSGGQGYEQFF.